The TCR beta chain under discussion was sequenced for a study of T-cell memory formation after mild COVID-19. Study in general: Clustering of TCRs was largely donor specific.

This clonotype was picked up a small number of times. What it recognizes is unknown. The study, taken as a whole, reports: Contracting clones, day 15 to 85, had balanced CD4/CD8, and later expanders favored CD4+.

The CDR3 extends over 13 amino acids. Deletions cut 5 bases from V and 6 bases from J, with 10 bases between. Looked up from germline, CDR1 is SGHTA and CDR2 is FQGTGA. The 5'RACE method, run with constant-segment primers, produced TCR alpha and TCR beta cDNA libraries (carrying sample barcodes and UMIs). TCRdb recomputed calls from the 5' RACE reads with MiXCR, one row per CDR3 protein. The sample includes roughly 200,000 distinct CDR3 sequences, about 9.2% of them seen just once. The V call is TRBV7-3, the J call TRBJ2-2; D ambiguous. The sequence was collected from a man between 18 and 29 years old who had mild COVID-19 (a few samples of this study predate the infection). Cell type and time point are not known. Source material: PBMCs or a T cell subset sorted from them (not recorded which). CDR3 coding DNA: TGTGCCAGCAGCCATAGGGTCTCCGGGGAGCTGTTTTTT. The encoded protein is CASSHRVSGELFF.